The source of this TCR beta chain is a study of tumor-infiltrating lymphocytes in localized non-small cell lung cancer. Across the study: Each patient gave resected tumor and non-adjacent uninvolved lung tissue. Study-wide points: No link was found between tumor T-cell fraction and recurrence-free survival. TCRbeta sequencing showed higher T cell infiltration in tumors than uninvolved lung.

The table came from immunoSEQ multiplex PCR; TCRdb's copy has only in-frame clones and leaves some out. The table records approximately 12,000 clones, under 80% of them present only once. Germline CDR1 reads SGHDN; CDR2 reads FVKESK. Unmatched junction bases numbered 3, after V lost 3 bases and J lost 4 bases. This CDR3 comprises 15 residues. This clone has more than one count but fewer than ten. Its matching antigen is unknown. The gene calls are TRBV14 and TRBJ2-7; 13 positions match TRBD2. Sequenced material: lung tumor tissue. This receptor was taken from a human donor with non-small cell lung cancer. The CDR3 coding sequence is TGTGCCAGCAGCCAGCTGACTAGCGGGAGGTACGAGCAGTACTTC. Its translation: CASSQLTSGRYEQYF.